The T cell receptor (beta chain) under discussion was sequenced for a study of OX40 agonist ivuxolimab in advanced cancers. Study information: Those enrolled were roughly 80% male, with a mean age of around 57 years and ages from roughly 23 to 79. Partial responses were achieved by three patients, of whom one had hepatocellular carcinoma and two had cutaneous melanoma.

Trimming took off 0 bases at V and 6 bases at J, with 11 bases between the two ends. The CDR3 covers 14 residues. CDR1 is MNHEY, CDR2 SVGAGI, per germline. TCRdb's table, derived via immunoSEQ multiplex PCR, lists solely in-frame clones and lacks some. The data contain 70,000 or so clones, about four fifths of them singletons. V and J are TRBV6-5 and TRBJ1-1; D is unclear. Here the sequenced sample was CD4+ or CD8+ T cells sorted from blood, taken in a trial of the OX40 agonist ivuxolimab. This receptor was identified in an adult with an advanced solid tumor such as melanoma, head and neck, liver or kidney cancer. CDR3 coding DNA: TGTGCCAGCAGTTACTCTGAAGGAAGCCCTGAAGCTTTCTTT. Translation gives CASSYSEGSPEAFF.